This T cell receptor (beta chain) was recorded in a study of T-cell memory formation after mild COVID-19. The J segment lost 3 bases and the V segment lost 5 bases, leaving 7 bases of the junction unmatched. The CDR3 has 16 amino acids. The V gene's germline CDR1 is SGHNT and CDR2 YENEEA. Via MiXCR, TCRdb re-called the 5' RACE reads, giving one row per CDR3 protein. This table has 400,000 to 500,000 distinct CDR3 sequences, about 19% appearing once. The J gene is TRBJ2-2, the V gene TRBV11-3; TRBD2 matches at 9 bases. Sequenced material: PBMCs or a T cell subset sorted from them (not recorded which). This TCR was sampled from an adult woman who had mild COVID-19 (a few samples of this study predate the infection). Cell type and time point are not known. CDR3 sequence (DNA): TGTGCCAGCAGCCCAGGGACTAGCATAGACACCGGGGAGCTGTTTTTT. It is translated as CASSPGTSIDTGELFF.